This T cell receptor (beta chain) is drawn from a study of T cells in localized non-small cell lung cancer. Broader study findings: Adjacent uninvolved lung had the highest clonality, suggesting focused antigen responses.

About this clone: Its antigen is still unknown.

Sequencing used immunoSEQ multiplex PCR; TCRdb keeps in-frame clones, though not all of them. This sample yields roughly 2,300 clones, of which 35% to 40% are seen a single time; roughly 22% belongs to the top ten. V was trimmed by 6 bases and J by 2 bases, leaving 14 bases between them. Per the germline V gene, CDR1 is SQVTM and CDR2 is ANQGSEA. This CDR3 contains 13 residues. The sequencing used normal lung tissue next to the tumor, collected before any cancer treatment. The chain combines TRBV29-1 with TRBJ2-7, with D possibly matching TRBD2 (6 bases). This sequence originates from a male donor aged 60 or over with stage I lung adenocarcinoma. Here the CDR3 reads CSVPGSGPYEQYF. The CDR3 DNA is TGCAGCGTGCCCGGTAGCGGACCCTACGAGCAGTACTTC.